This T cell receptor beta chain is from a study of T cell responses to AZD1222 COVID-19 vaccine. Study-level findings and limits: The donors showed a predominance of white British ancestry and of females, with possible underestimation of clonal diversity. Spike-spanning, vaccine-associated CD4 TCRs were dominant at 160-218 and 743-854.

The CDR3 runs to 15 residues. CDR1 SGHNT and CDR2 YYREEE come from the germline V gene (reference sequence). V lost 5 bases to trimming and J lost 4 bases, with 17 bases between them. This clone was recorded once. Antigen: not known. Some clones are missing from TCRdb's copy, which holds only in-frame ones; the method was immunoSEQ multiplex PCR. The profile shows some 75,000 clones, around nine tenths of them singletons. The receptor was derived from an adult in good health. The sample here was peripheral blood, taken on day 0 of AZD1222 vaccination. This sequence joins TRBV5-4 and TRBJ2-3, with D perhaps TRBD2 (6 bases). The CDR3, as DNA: TGTGCCAGCAGACAAGCGGGCCGGGCCGCAGATACGCAGTATTTT. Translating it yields CASRQAGRAADTQYF.